The 18 T cell receptor beta chains in this list originate from one sample, sequenced in a study of T cell responses to AZD1222 COVID-19 vaccine. Profiled with immunoSEQ multiplex PCR; TCRdb holds only in-frame clones, not every one. The sample yields tens of thousands of clones, roughly 90% seen once. Sequencing used peripheral blood, obtained on day 0 of AZD1222 vaccination. The receptors stem from an adult in good health.

This chain connects TRBV6-5 to TRBJ1-2, with 12 nucleotides matching TRBD1. This CDR3 has 16 residues. Germline CDR1 MNHEY, CDR2 SVGAGI. V dropped 0 bases and J dropped 4; count of bases not matched to a gene: 3. The CDR3 DNA follows: TGTGCCAGCAGTTACTCCCGGGACAGGGGGCTCTATGGCTACACCTTC. Protein sequence: CASSYSRDRGLYGYTF.

CDR3 coding DNA: TGTGCCTGGATACAGGATGATAACTATGGCTACACCTTC. Protein: CAWIQDDNYGYTF. The chain combines TRBV30 with TRBJ1-2; TRBD1 is a possible D gene (5 bases). Germline V gene sequence: CDR1 GTSNPN, CDR2 SVGIG (reference sequence). The CDR3 is 13 amino acids. V was trimmed by 4 bases and J by 1 base, leaving 10 bases between them.

The chain employs TRBV28 and TRBJ2-3, with D uncertain. The CDR3 is 16 amino acids. Germline V gives CDR1 MDHEN, CDR2 SYDVKM. The V end was cut by 5 bases, the J end by 1 base, with 16 bases between. CDR3 coding DNA: TGTGCCAGCAGTCCCCGAGCCCCCGCGGGCACAGATACGCAGTATTTT. Translating gives CASSPRAPAGTDTQYF.

The rearrangement joins TRBV7-8 to TRBJ2-2; no clear D. Germline lookup yields CDR1 SGHVS and CDR2 FQNEAQ. V shed 2 bases and J shed 2 bases, with 6 bases lying between them. The CDR3 spans 14 residues. The CDR3 DNA sequence: TGTGCCAGCAGCTTATTAAGTAACACCGGGGAGCTGTTTTTT. Amino acids: CASSLLSNTGELFF.

In this sample, this clone turned up once. V and J are TRBV6-5 and TRBJ2-5; the match to TRBD2 covers 12 bases. Looked up from germline, CDR1 is MNHEY and CDR2 is SVGAGI. The CDR3 sequence is 15 residues long. The junction had 8 bases not matched to a gene; V was cut back by 6 bases and J by 6 bases. In nucleotides, the CDR3 is TGTGCCAGCAGAGACCTGACTAGCGGGAGACAGACCCAGTACTTC. Translated, it gives CASRDLTSGRQTQYF.

V is TRBV7-8 and J is TRBJ2-1; D is perhaps TRBD2 (6 bases). Trimming shortened V by 2 bases and J by 2 bases, and 10 bases separated the two germline ends. CDR1 SGHVS and CDR2 FQNEAQ come from the germline V gene. CDR3 length: 15 amino acids. In DNA form, the CDR3 reads TGTGCCAGCAGCTTACGGGAGCTGACCTACAATGAGCAGTTCTTC. It encodes CASSLRELTYNEQFF.

The genes are TRBV27 and TRBJ1-1; the D is unclear. The CDR3 spans 12 residues. V gave up 3 bases and J gave up 10 bases, with 12 bases separating them. Germline V gene lookup returns CDR1 MNHEY and CDR2 SMNVEV (reference sequence). The CDR3 sequence is CASSFPGGRAFF. The CDR3 DNA reads TGTGCCAGCAGTTTCCCGGGAGGACGAGCTTTCTTT.

The V gene is TRBV25-1, the J gene TRBJ1-5; D unclear. The CDR3 is 14 amino acids. Germline values: CDR1 MGHDK, CDR2 SYGVNS. V dropped 6 bases and J dropped 4 bases, with 13 bases sitting between them. CDR3 in amino acids: CASSVGVGNQPQHF. The CDR3 bases are TGTGCCAGCAGCGTGGGCGTAGGAAATCAGCCCCAGCATTTT.

The CDR3 loop is CASSPGTDGYGYTF. Written as DNA, the CDR3 is TGTGCCAGCTCACCCGGGACAGATGGCTATGGCTACACCTTC. The chain uses TRBV18 and TRBJ1-2; TRBD1 matches 7 bases. Germline CDR1 KGHSH, CDR2 LQKENI. The CDR3 is 14 amino acids. The V segment lost 3 bases and the J segment 4 bases; nucleotides outside the gene matches: 5.

The chain joins TRBV5-8 to TRBJ2-7; perhaps TRBD1 as D (5 bases). This CDR3 is 14 amino acids long. V lost 0 bases and J 2 bases, leaving 9 bases between the germline ends. Germline loops: CDR1 SGHTS, CDR2 YDEGEE. CDR3 loop: CASSLEGSTYEQYF. Here the CDR3 DNA reads TGTGCCAGCAGCTTGGAGGGGTCTACCTACGAGCAGTACTTC.

The chain carries TRBV5-8 and TRBJ1-2; 7 bases match TRBD1. J lost 9 bases, V lost 5 bases, and 13 bases had no gene match. Germline lookup yields CDR1 SGHTS and CDR2 YDEGEE. CDR3 length equals 14 residues. This CDR3 is CASSTPGTAFSYTF. As DNA, the CDR3 is TGTGCCAGCAGTACTCCCGGGACAGCATTCAGCTACACCTTC.

V is TRBV11-2 and J is TRBJ2-7; no clear D gene. Germline loops: CDR1 SGHAT, CDR2 FQNNGV. The CDR3 runs 13 residues. V was pared by 3 bases and J by 3 bases, with 9 bases between. This chain's CDR3 is CASSFSAGYEQYF. In DNA form, the CDR3 reads TGTGCCAGCAGCTTCTCCGCCGGCTACGAGCAGTACTTC. Full variable domain (rest looked up from reference TRBV11-2 and TRBJ2-7): EAGVAQSPRYKIIEKRQSVAFWCNPISGHATLYWYQQILGQGPKLLIQFQNNGVVDDSQLPKDRFSAERLKGVDSTLKIQPAKLEDSAVYLCASSFSAGYEQYFGPGTRLTVT.

The genes are TRBV11-2 and TRBJ1-2, with TRBD1 identical over 8 bases. Trimming took 5 bases from V and 7 from J; bases not matched to a gene: 9. The CDR3 is made up of 14 amino acids. Germline CDR1 reads SGHAT; CDR2 reads FQNNGV. As DNA, the CDR3 is TGTGCCAGCAGCCACGGACAGGGTAGGGGTGGCTACACCTTC. As protein: CASSHGQGRGGYTF.

The rearrangement links TRBV30 to TRBJ2-1; 10 positions match TRBD2. From germline, CDR1 is GTSNPN and CDR2 SVGIG (reference sequence). The CDR3 extends over 15 amino acids. The trim removed 3 bases at V and 2 bases at J, leaving 4 bases unmatched. In DNA, the CDR3 is TGTGCCTGGAGCCGTAGCGGGAGGCCCTACAATGAGCAGTTCTTC. Protein: CAWSRSGRPYNEQFF.

V gene TRBV27 combines with J gene TRBJ2-1; 7 positions match TRBD2. Germline trimming cut 0 bases from V and 8 bases from J; bases unmatched to any gene: 13. Germline lookup yields CDR1 MNHEY and CDR2 SMNVEV (reference sequence). The CDR3 runs 17 residues. CDR3 in DNA: TGTGCCAGCAGTTTATCTTTGTGGGAGGGCCGGGAAGATGAGCAGTTCTTC. Its translation is CASSLSLWEGREDEQFF.

V is TRBV5-4 and J is TRBJ2-1; D not resolved. V lost 1 base, J lost 8 bases, and 4 bases lay in between. Germline V CDR1 and CDR2: SGHNT, YYREEE (reference sequence). This CDR3 region has 11 residues. The DNA for the CDR3 is TGTGCCAGCAGCTTGCTCGATGAGCAGTTCTTC. Translation gives CASSLLDEQFF.

This sequence joins TRBV11-2 and TRBJ2-1, with 8 bases fitting TRBD2. This CDR3 comprises 15 residues. Germline-derived CDR1 and CDR2 are SGHAT and FQNNGV. V dropped 3 bases and J dropped 4; count of bases not matched to a gene: 5. The chain's CDR3 is CASSFLREVYNEQFF. The CDR3 DNA reads as TGTGCCAGCAGCTTTCTGCGGGAGGTTTACAATGAGCAGTTCTTC.

The CDR3 sequence is CASSLLDGNEKLFF. The CDR3 DNA reads as TGTGCCAGCAGCTTACTGGATGGTAATGAAAAACTGTTTTTT. This chain joins TRBV7-8 and TRBJ1-4; no firm D call. Germline V CDR1 and CDR2: SGHVS, FQNEAQ. V was shortened by 2 bases and J by 4 bases, with 8 bases between the two germline ends. CDR3 length equals 14 residues.